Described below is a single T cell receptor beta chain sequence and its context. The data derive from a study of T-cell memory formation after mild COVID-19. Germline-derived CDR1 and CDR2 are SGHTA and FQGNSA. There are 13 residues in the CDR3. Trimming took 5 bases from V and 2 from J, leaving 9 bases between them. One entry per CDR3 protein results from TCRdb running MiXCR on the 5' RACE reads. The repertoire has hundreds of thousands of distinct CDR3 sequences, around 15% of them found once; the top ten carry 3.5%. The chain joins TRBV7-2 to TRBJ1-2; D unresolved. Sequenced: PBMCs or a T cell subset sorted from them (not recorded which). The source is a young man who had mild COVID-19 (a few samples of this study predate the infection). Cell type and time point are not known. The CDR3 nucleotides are TGTGCCAGCAGCCCATCCCAGAACTATGGCTACACCTTC. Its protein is CASSPSQNYGYTF.